Each of the 26 T cell receptor beta chains below was sequenced from the same sample in a study of OX40 agonist ivuxolimab in advanced cancers. Assay: immunoSEQ multiplex PCR; the TCRdb copy retains only in-frame clones and omits some. The sample lists some 34,000 clones; approximately 72% were seen once. Sample: CD4+ or CD8+ T cells sorted from blood, taken in a trial of the OX40 agonist ivuxolimab. These receptor sequences come from an adult with an advanced solid tumor such as melanoma, head and neck, liver or kidney cancer.

This clone has a single count. V usage is TRBV27 and J usage is TRBJ1-2; D is perhaps TRBD1 (5 bases). This CDR3 spans 15 amino acids. V lost 3 bases to trimming and J lost 4 bases, with 15 bases between them. Per the germline V gene, CDR1 is MNHEY and CDR2 is SMNVEV (reference sequence). CDR3 bases: TGTGCCAGCAGTTTGTCGGGACCCAAGGGCTATGGCTACACCTTC. Amino acid sequence: CASSLSGPKGYGYTF.

The chain couples TRBV14 to TRBJ2-1; 7 positions match TRBD2. The V gene's germline CDR1 is SGHDN and CDR2 FVKESK. J gave up 7 bases and V 0 bases, and 9 bases lay outside the gene matches. The CDR3 runs to 16 residues. The CDR3 protein is CASSQDGEGTLNEQFF. The CDR3 DNA follows: TGTGCCAGCAGCCAAGATGGGGAGGGGACTTTGAATGAGCAGTTCTTC. The whole variable domain, filled in from reference TRBV14 and TRBJ2-1, reads EAGVTQFPSHSVIEKGQTVTLRCDPISGHDNLYWYRRVMGKEIKFLLHFVKESKQDESGMPNNRFLAERTGGTYSTLKVQPAELEDSGVYFCASSQDGEGTLNEQFFGPGTRLTVL.

This chain connects TRBV5-1 to TRBJ2-2; D gene ambiguous. Germline CDR1 reads SGHRS; CDR2 reads YFSETQ. V was pared by 4 bases and J by 5 bases, with 9 bases between. The CDR3 runs 13 residues. The CDR3 DNA reads TGCGCCAGCAGCGCGGTCTCAACCGGGGAGCTGTTTTTT. It codes for CASSAVSTGELFF.

The count of this clone is one. This rearrangement joins TRBV5-1 to TRBJ2-7; 7 nucleotides align to TRBD1. The germline gives CDR1 SGHRS, CDR2 YFSETQ. Unmatched junction bases numbered 10, after V lost 4 bases and J lost 0 bases. The CDR3 consists of 16 residues. DNA for the CDR3: TGCGCCAGCAGCAGGCAACCCCGGGACAGCTCCTACGAGCAGTACTTC. It translates to CASSRQPRDSSYEQYF.

V is TRBV6-6 and J is TRBJ2-5, with 9 bases matching TRBD1. The CDR3 totals 14 residues. V shed 7 bases, J shed 1 base, and the junction held 4 bases outside the gene matches. Germline assignment: CDR1 MNHNY and CDR2 SVGAGI (reference sequence). CDR3 in amino acids: CASTWGQGQETQYF. The DNA of the CDR3 is TGTGCCAGCACCTGGGGACAGGGCCAAGAGACCCAGTACTTC.

This chain connects TRBV10-1 to TRBJ2-1; tentative D call: TRBD1 (6 bases). V lost 2 bases and J 6 bases, leaving 8 bases between the germline ends. Germline CDR1 and CDR2: WNHNN and SYGVQD (reference sequence). CDR3 size: 13 residues. CDR3 coding DNA: TGCGCCAGCAGTGAGCAGGGGACCAATGAGCAGTTCTTC. This encodes CASSEQGTNEQFF.

V is TRBV6-5 and J is TRBJ1-4; D call uncertain. The CDR3 extends over 14 amino acids. Trimming shortened V by 5 bases and J by 0 bases, and 7 bases separated the two germline ends. Germline CDR1 reads MNHEY; CDR2 reads SVGAGI. The CDR3 nucleotides are TGTGCCAGCAGTAGAGGTGCAACTAATGAAAAACTGTTTTTT. This translates into CASSRGATNEKLFF.

This sequence joins TRBV18 and TRBJ2-2; no reliable D call. Germline V CDR1 and CDR2: KGHSH, LQKENI. This CDR3 contains 16 residues. V lost 6 bases and J 3 bases, leaving 17 bases between the germline ends. CDR3 bases: TGTGCCAGCTCGTCGCGACCCTCCGAATACACCGGGGAGCTGTTTTTT. Its protein product is CASSSRPSEYTGELFF.

There are a few counts of this clone. The V and J genes are TRBV29-1 and TRBJ2-1; TRBD2 matches at 8 bases. The germline V gene has CDR1 SQVTM and CDR2 ANQGSEA. This CDR3 has 14 amino acids. The trim removed 6 bases at V and 6 bases at J, leaving 10 bases unmatched. In DNA form, the CDR3 reads TGCAGCGTCCCGGGACTAGAAAGTGTCAATGAGCAGTTCTTC. Encoded protein: CSVPGLESVNEQFF.

The rearrangement uses TRBV30 and TRBJ2-7; TRBD1 matches 8 bases. The germline CDR1 and CDR2 sequences are GTSNPN and SVGIG (reference sequence). Losses at the gene ends were 7 bases for V and 2 bases for J; bases not matched to a gene: 13. The CDR3 is 15 residues long. CDR3 residues: CALRTGKGLPYEQYF. The DNA for the CDR3 is TGTGCCTTGCGGACAGGGAAGGGATTACCCTACGAGCAGTACTTC.

This clone was observed a few times. The chain combines TRBV19 with TRBJ1-1; a weak D match, TRBD1 (6 bases). V gave up 8 bases and J gave up 4 bases, with 8 bases separating them. CDR3 length: 11 residues. Per the germline V gene, CDR1 is LNHDA and CDR2 is SQIVND (reference sequence). The CDR3 coding sequence is TGTGCCAGTCAGGGGAGCACTGAAGCTTTCTTT. Amino acids: CASQGSTEAFF.

About this clone: Germline is not matched at one junction end, which may reflect a read error. The chain has TRBV5-6 and TRBJ2-7, with 10 bases fitting TRBD2. The CDR3 extends over 15 amino acids. Germline V gene lookup returns CDR1 SGHDT and CDR2 YYEEEE. The CDR3 sequence is CASGFGAGGPREQYF. CDR3 coding DNA: TGTGCCAGCGGCTTCGGAGCGGGAGGGCCGAGGGAGCAGTACTTC.

The chain combines TRBV5-6 with TRBJ2-5; no firm D call. The assigned J gene may be wrong: the sequence end matches TRBJ2-7 better. In germline, CDR1 is SGHDT, CDR2 YYEEEE. This CDR3 comprises 13 residues. The CDR3 DNA is TGTGCCAGCAGCTTGTTGTGGGTCCACGAGCAGTACTTC. As protein: CASSLLWVHEQYF.

This clone has just one count. This sequence joins TRBV6-5 and TRBJ2-3, with TRBD2 matching over 7 bases. The CDR3 is made up of 14 amino acids. CDR1 is MNHEY and CDR2 is SVGAGI in the germline V gene. Trimming removed 4 bases from V and 4 bases from J; junction bases left unmatched: 5. The CDR3 sequence: CASSWREPADTQYF. CDR3 DNA sequence: TGTGCCAGCAGTTGGCGGGAGCCTGCAGATACGCAGTATTTT.

This clone was picked up one time. CDR3: CASSYRRDRGPTEAFF. The CDR3 nucleotides are TGCGCCAGCAGTTATCGCCGGGACAGGGGACCCACTGAAGCTTTCTTT. The chain has TRBV10-1 and TRBJ1-1; 10 nucleotides align to TRBD1. Per the germline V gene, CDR1 is WNHNN and CDR2 is SYGVQD (reference sequence). Losses at the gene ends were 5 bases for V and 4 bases for J; bases not matched to a gene: 10. This CDR3 is 16 amino acids long.

This chain's CDR3 is CASSTGTGRITFF. In DNA form, the CDR3 reads TGTGCCAGCAGTACCGGGACAGGGCGGATAACTTTCTTT. V usage is TRBV2 and J usage is TRBJ1-1; 9 bases map to TRBD1. The CDR3 totals 13 residues. V lost 5 bases and J lost 12; bases outside the gene matches: 10. The germline CDR1 and CDR2 sequences are SNHLY and FYNNEI.

V and J are TRBV30 and TRBJ1-6; D is undetermined. CDR3 length: 14 amino acids. The V gene lost 0 bases and the J gene lost 6 bases, with 9 bases spanning the gap. Germline CDR1 is GTSNPN and CDR2 is SVGIG (reference sequence). The CDR3 DNA reads TGTGCCTGGAGTGTAGATGGAAGTAATTCACCCCTCCACTTT. It translates to CAWSVDGSNSPLHF.

This rearrangement joins TRBV9 to TRBJ2-3; TRBD2 matches 9 bases. CDR3 length equals 15 residues. The J segment lost 5 bases and the V segment lost 3 bases, leaving 7 bases of the junction unmatched. Germline CDR1 SGDLS, CDR2 YYNGEE. CDR3: CASSAREGLRDTQYF. DNA for the CDR3: TGTGCCAGCAGCGCGCGGGAGGGCCTTAGAGATACGCAGTATTTT.

The chain has TRBV18 and TRBJ2-7; 10 nucleotides align to TRBD2. V lost 3 bases, J lost 3 bases, and 5 bases stayed unmatched. The CDR3 spans 15 residues. Germline V lookup: CDR1 KGHSH, CDR2 LQKENI. CDR3: CASSPAGTSVYEQYF. The DNA for the CDR3 is TGTGCCAGCTCACCCGCCGGGACTAGCGTCTACGAGCAGTACTTC.

In this sample, this clone turned up a few times. This chain uses TRBV7-9 with TRBJ2-7; 10 bases fit TRBD1. This CDR3 contains 15 residues. Germline V CDR1 and CDR2: SEHNR, FQNEAQ (reference sequence). V was clipped by 1 base and J by 3 bases; unmatched bases: 3. DNA of the CDR3: TGTGCCAGCAGCTTAGGACAGGGGGCATTCTACGAGCAGTACTTC. Amino acids: CASSLGQGAFYEQYF.

This clone was recorded only once. J is TRBJ1-5 and V is TRBV11-3, with 9 bases lining up with TRBD1. Germline CDR1 SGHNT, CDR2 YENEEA. J lost 0 bases, V lost 2 bases, and 8 bases had no gene match. The length of the CDR3 is 18 residues. The CDR3 sequence: CASSLSGTGFYSNQPQHF. The CDR3 nucleotides are TGTGCCAGCAGCTTAAGCGGGACAGGGTTTTATAGCAATCAGCCCCAGCATTTT.

This chain joins TRBV7-2 and TRBJ2-2, with 7 bases lining up with TRBD1. CDR1 is SGHTA, CDR2 FQGNSA, per germline. CDR3 length: 16 amino acids. V lost 5 bases, J lost 3 bases, and 9 bases stayed unmatched. CDR3 nucleotides: TGTGCCAGCAGCCCCGAGGGGGCAGGATACACCGGGGAGCTGTTTTTT. Its translation is CASSPEGAGYTGELFF.

The sample holds a few counts of this clone. This chain uses TRBV2 with TRBJ1-3; D gene unclear. Germline-derived CDR1 and CDR2 are SNHLY and FYNNEI. CDR3 length equals 14 residues. V dropped 0 bases and J dropped 1 base, with 4 bases sitting between them. The CDR3 DNA sequence: TGTGCCAGCAGTGAAGCGCTTTCTGGAAACACCATATATTTT. Translated, it gives CASSEALSGNTIYF.

This sequence joins TRBV6-6 and TRBJ1-1; D remains unclear. CDR3 length equals 14 residues. The V end lost 7 bases, the J end lost 1 base, and 13 bases lay between the germline ends. Germline assignment: CDR1 MNHNY and CDR2 SVGAGI (reference sequence). CDR3 amino acids: CASTEKGWNTEAFF. In nucleotides, the CDR3 is TGTGCCAGCACCGAGAAGGGCTGGAACACTGAAGCTTTCTTT.

The chain carries TRBV28 and TRBJ1-5; the D is unclear. CDR3 length equals 14 residues. V was pared by 7 bases and J by 7 bases, with 17 bases between. Germline V gene lookup returns CDR1 MDHEN and CDR2 SYDVKM. CDR3 DNA: TGTGCCAGCACCCAAGGCCGGGGTTTGCAGCCCCAGCATTTT. Translation gives CASTQGRGLQPQHF.

This clone showed up just a few times. The chain uses TRBV6-5 and TRBJ1-1; D might be TRBD1 (6 bases). This CDR3 comprises 15 residues. Germline-derived CDR1 and CDR2 are MNHEY and SVGAGI. V shed 5 bases and J shed 6 bases, with 19 bases lying between them. Here the CDR3 reads CASSRATGSPAEAFF. The DNA of the CDR3 is TGTGCCAGCAGTCGTGCGACAGGCAGTCCCGCTGAAGCTTTCTTT.